This is a list of T cell receptor beta chains from one sample in a study of CD8+CD57+ T cells in acquired aplastic anemia. TCRdb called the reads again in MiXCR, with one record for every CDR3 protein. The sample carries about 180,000 distinct CDR3 sequences, roughly 50% recorded once. Sequenced: sorted CD4+, CD8+, or CD8+CD57+ T cells (not recorded which) from PBMCs. These receptors were obtained from a human donor with aplastic anemia. Both conserved end residues are part of each CDR3. D genes are given only for firm matches. Some rows have no size entry. The others give once, few or many, or a class for an expanded clone.

J,V,D,size,DNA,CDR3
TRBJ2-7,TRBV6-5,TRBD1,-,TGTGCCAGCAGTTACGGGGACAGCTCCTACGAGCAGTACTTC,CASSYGDSSYEQYF
TRBJ2-1,TRBV7-7,-,-,TGTGCTAGCAGTCAACTCCCCCTGAGCTCCTACAATGAGCAGTTCTTC,CASSQLPLSSYNEQFF
TRBJ1-5,TRBV29-1,TRBD1,few,TGCAGCGCGGGACAGTACAATCAGCCCCAGCATTTT,CSAGQYNQPQHF
TRBJ2-5,TRBV15,-,-,TGTGCCACCAGCAGAGATCCCCTACACCGGAGTGAGACCCAGTACTTC,CATSRDPLHRSETQYF
TRBJ2-7,TRBV20-1,-,-,TGCAGTGCTCCCTACGACAGCTACGAGCAGTACTTC,CSAPYDSYEQYF
TRBJ2-7,TRBV12-3/TRBV12-4,-,-,TGTGCCAGCAGTTGGTTGGGAGCCTACGAGCAGTACTTC,CASSWLGAYEQYF
TRBJ1-1,TRBV7-9,-,many,TGTGCCAGTAACAGGGAAGCTGAAGCTTTCTTT,CASNREAEAFF
TRBJ2-1,TRBV29-1,TRBD2,-,TGCAGCGTATTTACTAGCGGGGGGTCCTACAATGAGCAGTTCTTC,CSVFTSGGSYNEQFF
TRBJ1-1,TRBV3-1,-,many,TGTGCCAGCAGCCTGAGGGACACGAACACTGAAGCTTTCTTT,CASSLRDTNTEAFF
TRBJ2-5,TRBV20-1,-,-,TGCAGTGCTAGCTCGATTCTGGGGACCCAGTACTTC,CSASSILGTQYF
TRBJ2-7,TRBV10-3,-,-,TGTGCCATCAGTGAGTCTCGGGTAGCGGATCCCTACGAGCAGTACTTC,CAISESRVADPYEQYF
TRBJ2-1,TRBV10-2,-,-,TGCGCCAGCAGAGTTAGCGATAGCTCCTACAATGAGCAGTTCTTC,CASRVSDSSYNEQFF
TRBJ2-3,TRBV3-1,-,many,TGTGCCAGCAATGCCCGGGGCTTAGATACGCAGTATTTT,CASNARGLDTQYF